This is a list of T cell receptor beta chains from one sample in a study of blood T cell repertoires in COVID-19. The assay was immunoSEQ multiplex PCR, and TCRdb's table has in-frame clones only and misses some. The table records approximately 98,000 clones, around 80% of them present only once. Sequencing was carried out using peripheral blood. Receptors were obtained from a man aged 55 to 70 with acute or convalescent COVID-19. CDR3s leave out the opening cysteine and the closing phenylalanine or tryptophan.

V gene: TRBV25-1
J gene: TRBJ2-6
CDR3 length: 15
CDR3 protein: ASSESRTFPGANVLT

V gene: TRBV19
J gene: TRBJ1-1
CDR3 length: 11
CDR3 protein: ASSIFGQNEAF

V gene: TRBV3-1/TRBV3-2
J gene: TRBJ2-4
CDR3 length: 10
CDR3 protein: ASSPSTDIQY

V gene: TRBV11-3
J gene: TRBJ2-7
CDR3 length: 12
CDR3 protein: ASSWGGLVREQY

V gene: TRBV6-4
J gene: TRBJ1-1
CDR3 length: 15
CDR3 protein: ASRDGGGEWWHTEAF

V gene: TRBV27
J gene: TRBJ1-5
CDR3 length: 14
CDR3 protein: ATGQGGPYSNQPQH

V gene: TRBV10-2
J gene: TRBJ2-2
CDR3 length: 11
CDR3 protein: ASSSTGGGELF

V gene: TRBV30
J gene: TRBJ1-1
CDR3 length: 8
CDR3 protein: AGITAEAF

V gene: TRBV2
J gene: TRBJ1-6
CDR3 length: 13
CDR3 protein: ASRLSFLSGSPLH

V gene: TRBV10-3
J gene: TRBJ1-1
CDR3 length: 11
CDR3 protein: AIRSTGNGEAF

V gene: TRBV27
J gene: TRBJ1-1
CDR3 length: 14
CDR3 protein: ASSLLVGQGNTEAF

V gene: TRBV6-4
J gene: TRBJ2-1
CDR3 length: 13
CDR3 protein: ASSEGAGAHNEQF

V gene: TRBV19
J gene: TRBJ1-3
CDR3 length: 12
CDR3 protein: ASKKTGAGNTIY

V gene: TRBV9
J gene: TRBJ2-3
CDR3 length: 12
CDR3 protein: ASSRRTGTDTQY

V gene: TRBV18
J gene: TRBJ2-7
CDR3 length: 12
CDR3 protein: ASSPQGMGNEQY

V gene: TRBV28
J gene: TRBJ2-3
CDR3 length: 15
CDR3 protein: ASSSSRGLGSFDTQY

V gene: TRBV7-9
J gene: TRBJ2-3
CDR3 length: 16
CDR3 protein: ASSSRWTSGTSTDTQY

V gene: TRBV5-6
J gene: TRBJ1-1
CDR3 length: 13
CDR3 protein: ASSSLDSGNTEAF

V gene: TRBV30
J gene: TRBJ1-2
CDR3 length: 11
CDR3 protein: AWSVVGAYGYT

V gene: TRBV5-5
J gene: TRBJ2-1
CDR3 length: 13
CDR3 protein: ASSLTSGGYNEQF

V gene: TRBV10-3
J gene: TRBJ1-2
CDR3 length: 13
CDR3 protein: AISESVAVGYGYT

V gene: TRBV24-1
J gene: TRBJ2-1
CDR3 length: 11
CDR3 protein: ATSDFAANEQF

V gene: TRBV2
J gene: TRBJ2-2
CDR3 length: 12
CDR3 protein: ASSGAGNTGELF

V gene: TRBV11-2
J gene: TRBJ1-1
CDR3 length: 13
CDR3 protein: ASSLDPGGPTEAF

V gene: TRBV6-5
J gene: TRBJ2-5
CDR3 length: 12
CDR3 protein: ASSLAGPAETQY

V gene: TRBV5-4
J gene: TRBJ1-2
CDR3 length: 13
CDR3 protein: ASRPAGAENYGYT

V gene: TRBV27
J gene: TRBJ2-2
CDR3 length: 18
CDR3 protein: ASSPKTPGLAGIYTGELF

V gene: TRBV5-6
J gene: TRBJ2-7
CDR3 length: 12
CDR3 protein: ASSFGGGSYEQY

V gene: TRBV29-1
J gene: TRBJ1-4
CDR3 length: 10
CDR3 protein: SVGDGNEKLF

V gene: TRBV5-1
J gene: TRBJ2-2
CDR3 length: 11
CDR3 protein: ASSLGVTGELF

V gene: TRBV12-3/TRBV12-4
J gene: TRBJ1-1
CDR3 length: 10
CDR3 protein: ASSLSGNRAF

V gene: TRBV4-2
J gene: TRBJ1-5
CDR3 length: 13
CDR3 protein: ASSQGFRDNQPQH

V gene: TRBV19
J gene: TRBJ1-2
CDR3 length: 12
CDR3 protein: ASSSYSGSYGYT

V gene: TRBV6-2/TRBV6-3
J gene: TRBJ1-2
CDR3 length: 12
CDR3 protein: ASSWGTRNYGYT

V gene: TRBV5-6
J gene: TRBJ2-5
CDR3 length: 13
CDR3 protein: ASRPLTDFQETQY

V gene: TRBV15
J gene: TRBJ2-6
CDR3 length: 13
CDR3 protein: ATSRRGAGANVLT

V gene: TRBV19
J gene: TRBJ1-3
CDR3 length: 11
CDR3 protein: ASSEVPGNTIY

V gene: TRBV12-5
J gene: TRBJ2-5
CDR3 length: 11
CDR3 protein: ASGLSGGETQY

V gene: TRBV3-1/TRBV3-2
J gene: TRBJ1-5
CDR3 length: 12
CDR3 protein: ASSPDRDNQPQH

V gene: TRBV5-4
J gene: TRBJ1-4
CDR3 length: 13
CDR3 protein: ASSPGGEYGEKLF

V gene: TRBV9
J gene: TRBJ2-2
CDR3 length: 13
CDR3 protein: ASSGPGVNTGELF

V gene: TRBV7-2
J gene: TRBJ2-7
CDR3 length: 13
CDR3 protein: ASSSEQGSPYEQY

V gene: TRBV10-3
J gene: TRBJ1-4
CDR3 length: 11
CDR3 protein: AISQGEGEKLF

V gene: TRBV5-4
J gene: TRBJ1-4
CDR3 length: 13
CDR3 protein: ASSSRTEGNEKLF

V gene: TRBV3-1/TRBV3-2
J gene: TRBJ1-2
CDR3 length: 12
CDR3 protein: ASSQDDGYGGYT

V gene: TRBV7-9
J gene: TRBJ1-1
CDR3 length: 14
CDR3 protein: ASSLVSGQGNTEAF

V gene: TRBV11-2
J gene: TRBJ1-2
CDR3 length: 12
CDR3 protein: ASSSLGEIYGYT

V gene: TRBV5-1
J gene: TRBJ2-7
CDR3 length: 13
CDR3 protein: ASSLWTGVPYEQY

V gene: TRBV11-3
J gene: TRBJ2-1
CDR3 length: 12
CDR3 protein: ASSIGTGWDEQF

V gene: TRBV18
J gene: TRBJ1-1
CDR3 length: 16
CDR3 protein: ASSPIEVTGGENTEAF

V gene: TRBV28
J gene: TRBJ2-2
CDR3 length: 13
CDR3 protein: ASSLGDRGTGELF